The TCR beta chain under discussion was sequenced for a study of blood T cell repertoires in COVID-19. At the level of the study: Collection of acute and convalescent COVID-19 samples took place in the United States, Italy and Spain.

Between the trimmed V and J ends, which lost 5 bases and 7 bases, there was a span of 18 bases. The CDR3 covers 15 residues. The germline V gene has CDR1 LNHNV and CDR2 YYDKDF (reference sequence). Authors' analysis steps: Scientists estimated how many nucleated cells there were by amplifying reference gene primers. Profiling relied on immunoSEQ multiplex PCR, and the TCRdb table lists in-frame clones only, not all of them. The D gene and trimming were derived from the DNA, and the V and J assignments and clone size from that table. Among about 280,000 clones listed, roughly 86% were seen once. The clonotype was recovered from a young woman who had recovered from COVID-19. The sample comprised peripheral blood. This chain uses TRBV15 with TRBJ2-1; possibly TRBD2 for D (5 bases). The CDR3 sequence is CATSGDRGVGNEQFF. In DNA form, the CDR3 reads TGTGCCACCAGCGGCGACCGGGGAGTGGGGAATGAGCAGTTCTTC.